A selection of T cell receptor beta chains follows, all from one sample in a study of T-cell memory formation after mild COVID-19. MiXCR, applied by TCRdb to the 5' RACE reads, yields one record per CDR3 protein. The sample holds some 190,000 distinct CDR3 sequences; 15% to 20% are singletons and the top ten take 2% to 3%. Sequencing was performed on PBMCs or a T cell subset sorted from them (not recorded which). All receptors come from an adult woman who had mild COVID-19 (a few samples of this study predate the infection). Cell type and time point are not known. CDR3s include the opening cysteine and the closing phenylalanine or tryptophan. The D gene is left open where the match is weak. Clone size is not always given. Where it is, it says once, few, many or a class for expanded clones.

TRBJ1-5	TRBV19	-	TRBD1	TGTGCCAGTAGTATCTCGACAGGGCTGAATCAGCCCCAGCATTTT	CASSISTGLNQPQHF
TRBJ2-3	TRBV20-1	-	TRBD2	TGCAGTGCTAGCCAAAGAACTAGCGGGACAGATACGCAGTATTTT	CSASQRTSGTDTQYF
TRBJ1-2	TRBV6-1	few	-	TGTGCCAGCAGGAACGAGGGGTTAAGTGGCTACACCTTC	CASRNEGLSGYTF
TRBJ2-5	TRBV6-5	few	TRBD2	TGTGCCAGCAGTTACTCCGGGACTAGCGGGAAAGAGACCCAGTACTTC	CASSYSGTSGKETQYF
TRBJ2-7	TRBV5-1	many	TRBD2	TGCGCCAGCACTAGCGGGGAGAGCTCCTACGAGCAGTACTTC	CASTSGESSYEQYF
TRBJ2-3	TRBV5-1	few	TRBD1	TGCGCCAGCAGCTTTAGGGACAGCCTCACAGATACGCAGTATTTT	CASSFRDSLTDTQYF
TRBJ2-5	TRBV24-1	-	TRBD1	TGTGCCACCAGTGAGTCCAGGGGGTCGGAGACCCAGTACTTC	CATSESRGSETQYF
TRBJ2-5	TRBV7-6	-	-	TGTGCCAGCAGACGCCAGAGAGGCCCAAAAGAGACCCAGTACTTC	CASRRQRGPKETQYF
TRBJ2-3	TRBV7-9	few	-	TGTGCCAGCAGCTTCGAAGGACGGGGAGATACGCAGTATTTT	CASSFEGRGDTQYF
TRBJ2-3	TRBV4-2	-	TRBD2	TGTGCCAGCAGGCTTAGCGGGGGGTTCACAGATACGCAGTATTTT	CASRLSGGFTDTQYF
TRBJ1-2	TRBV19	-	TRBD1	TGTGCCAGTAGGCAAACCCTGTCAGGGGGATTTAACTATGGCTACACCTTC	CASRQTLSGGFNYGYTF
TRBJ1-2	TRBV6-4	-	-	TGTGCCAGCGAACCGAATCGACAGTTCCTTAGATATGGCTACACCTTC	CASEPNRQFLRYGYTF
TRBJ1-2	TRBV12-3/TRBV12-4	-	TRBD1	TGTGCCAGCAGTCTATTGGGACAGGGGGCGCGAGGCTACACCTTC	CASSLLGQGARGYTF